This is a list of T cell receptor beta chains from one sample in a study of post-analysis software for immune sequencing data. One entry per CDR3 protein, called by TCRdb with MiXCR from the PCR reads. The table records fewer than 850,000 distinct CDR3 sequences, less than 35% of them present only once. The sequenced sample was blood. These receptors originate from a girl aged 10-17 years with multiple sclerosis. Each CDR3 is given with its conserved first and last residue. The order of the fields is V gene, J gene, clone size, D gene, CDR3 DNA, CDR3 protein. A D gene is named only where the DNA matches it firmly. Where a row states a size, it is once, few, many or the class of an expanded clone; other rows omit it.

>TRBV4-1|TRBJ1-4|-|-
TGCGCCAGCAGCCCCAGAACGGAACAAGGCAGGGAAAAACTGTTTTTT
CASSPRTEQGREKLFF
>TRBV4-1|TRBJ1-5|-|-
TGCGCCAGCAGCCAATACGACTCCGGACCCCGGAATCAGCCCCGGCATTTT
CASSQYDSGPRNQPRHF
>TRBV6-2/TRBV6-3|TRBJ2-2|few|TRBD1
TGTGCCACCGGACAGGGGTCGTACGGGGAGCTGTTTTTT
CATGQGSYGELFF
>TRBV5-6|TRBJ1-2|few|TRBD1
TGTGCCAGCAGCTTACCGGGACAGGGTTTAGGCTATGGCTACACCTTC
CASSLPGQGLGYGYTF
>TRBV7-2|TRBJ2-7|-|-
TGTGCCAGCTGCTTATACCTATCCTACGAGCAGTACTTC
CASCLYLSYEQYF
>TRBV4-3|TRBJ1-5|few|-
TGCGCCAGCAGCCAAGGGCAGAAGGGTCGGCGTAAATCGAATCAGCCCCAGCATTTT
CASSQGQKGRRKSNQPQHF
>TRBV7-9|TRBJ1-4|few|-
TGTGCCGCGTCTCTTACTAATGAAAAACTGTTTTTT
CAASLTNEKLFF
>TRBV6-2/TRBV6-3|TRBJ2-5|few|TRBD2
TGTGCCAGCAGTTACAACTCAGCGGGAGGGCCGCAGACCCAGTACTTC
CASSYNSAGGPQTQYF
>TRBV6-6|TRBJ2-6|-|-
TGTGCCAGCAGATCCCCGGGACACACCAACGTCCTGACTTTC
CASRSPGHTNVLTF
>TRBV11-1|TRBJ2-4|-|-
TGTGCCAGCAGCCAGAGGGCGACTCTAGGTGCCAAAAACATTCAGTACTTC
CASSQRATLGAKNIQYF
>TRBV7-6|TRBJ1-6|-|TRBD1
TGTGCCAGCAGCCCCACACAGAGGACAGGGGATAATTCACCCCTCCACTTT
CASSPTQRTGDNSPLHF
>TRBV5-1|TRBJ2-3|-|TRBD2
TGCGCCGGCAGCTTGTGGCGGGGGGCAGATACGCAGTATTTT
CAGSLWRGADTQYF
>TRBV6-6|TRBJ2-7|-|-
TGTGCCAGCAGTTACTCGGGCCCCACGGGTCTCGGCGAGCAGTACTTC
CASSYSGPTGLGEQYF
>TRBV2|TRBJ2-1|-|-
TGTGCCAGCAGTGACCGAGTTGAGCAGTTCTTC
CASSDRVEQFF
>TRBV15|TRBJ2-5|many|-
TGTGCCACCAGCAGAGATCCCGGGGCCAGTAGATTTCCTCAAGAGACCCAGTACTTC
CATSRDPGASRFPQETQYF
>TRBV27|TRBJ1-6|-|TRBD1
TGTGCCAGCAGGACAGGGAACTATAATTCACCCCTCCACTTT
CASRTGNYNSPLHF
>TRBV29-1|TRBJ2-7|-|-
TGCAGCGTTCAAAGCGGATCCTACGAGCAGTACTTC
CSVQSGSYEQYF
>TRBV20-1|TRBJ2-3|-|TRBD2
TGCAGTGCTAGAGATTACGGCGCGGCTAGCGGGGGGGCCGGCACAGATACGCAGTATTTT
CSARDYGAASGGAGTDTQYF
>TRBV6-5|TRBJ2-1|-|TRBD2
TGTGCCAGCAGTTCCCCCGGGGGGGCGGGGGGTTCCTACAATGAGCAGTTCTTC
CASSSPGGAGGSYNEQFF
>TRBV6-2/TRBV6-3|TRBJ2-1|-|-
TGTGCCAGCAGTTACTATGGCCCAACGGGATTATACAATGAGCAGTTCTTC
CASSYYGPTGLYNEQFF
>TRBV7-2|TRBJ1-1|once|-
TGTGCCAGCAGCCCGTACGGGAGAGAAGCTTTCTTT
CASSPYGREAFF
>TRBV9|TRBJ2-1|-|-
TGTGCCAACAGGGCGGACAGACTCAATGAGCAGTTCTTC
CANRADRLNEQFF
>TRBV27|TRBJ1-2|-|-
TGTGCCAGCAGTTTATATGTTGGTGGGGACTATGGCTACACCTTC
CASSLYVGGDYGYTF
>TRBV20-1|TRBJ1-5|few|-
TGCAGTGCCCCCTCGGGGACGCTAAATCAGCCCCAGCATTTT
CSAPSGTLNQPQHF
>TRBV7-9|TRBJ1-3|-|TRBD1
TGTGCCAGCAGCCCATCAGGGGGTGCAGGAAACACCAGATATTTT
CASSPSGGAGNTRYF
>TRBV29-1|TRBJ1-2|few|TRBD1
TGCAGCGTTGATGTACCGGGACAGATCTATGGCTACACCTTC
CSVDVPGQIYGYTF
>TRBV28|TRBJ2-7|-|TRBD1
TGTGCCACCCAACCTATCGGGACAGGGCCCTACGAGCAGTACTTC
CATQPIGTGPYEQYF
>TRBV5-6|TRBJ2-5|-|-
TGTGCCAGCAGCTTGAGGTCGGGGATTATACGCGAGACCCAGTACTTC
CASSLRSGIIRETQYF
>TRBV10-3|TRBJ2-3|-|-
TGTGCCATCAGGCCGGGAGATGAGGGAGATACGCAGTATTTT
CAIRPGDEGDTQYF
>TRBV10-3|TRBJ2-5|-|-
TGTGCCATCAGGGAGTCGGAGAGGCAAGAGACCCAGTACTTC
CAIRESERQETQYF
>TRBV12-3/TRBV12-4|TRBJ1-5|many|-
TGTGCCAGCAGTTCCTCCGGGAGCAATCAGCCCCAGCATTTT
CASSSSGSNQPQHF
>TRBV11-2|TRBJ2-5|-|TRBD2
TGTGCCAGCAGACGCCGCCAGCGGGAGGCCCAGTACTTC
CASRRRQREAQYF
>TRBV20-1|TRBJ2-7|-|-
TGCAGTGCTCCCGTGGGCCCCTACGAGCAGTACTTC
CSAPVGPYEQYF
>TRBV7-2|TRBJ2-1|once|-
TGTGCCAGCAGCTCTTCCAGGCCCCAAGAGACCCAGTTCTTC
CASSSSRPQETQFF
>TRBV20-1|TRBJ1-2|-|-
TGCAGTGCCCTGGACATTTCCCTACCTCATGGCTACACCTTC
CSALDISLPHGYTF
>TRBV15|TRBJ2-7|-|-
TGTGCCACCAGCAGTGAGGGGCAGAACTCCTACGAGCAGTACTTC
CATSSEGQNSYEQYF
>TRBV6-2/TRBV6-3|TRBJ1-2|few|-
TGTGCCAGCAGTTACGGAGACTATGGCTATGGCTACACCTTC
CASSYGDYGYGYTF
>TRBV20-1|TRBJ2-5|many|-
TGCAGTGCTAGACAGGGGCAAGAGACCCAGTACTTC
CSARQGQETQYF
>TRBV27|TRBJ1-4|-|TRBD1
TGTGCCAGCACTTCTCGGACAGGGCTTGAAAAACTGTTTTTT
CASTSRTGLEKLFF
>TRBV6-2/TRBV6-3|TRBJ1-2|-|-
TGTGCCAGCAGCCCCTCGATCTATGGCTACACCTTC
CASSPSIYGYTF
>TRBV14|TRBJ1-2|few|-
TGTGCCAGCAGCCTATTGGCCCCCGGCCGTCGGGGAGCCTATGGCTACACCTTC
CASSLLAPGRRGAYGYTF
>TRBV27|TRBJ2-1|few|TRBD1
TGTGCCAACGGGGACAGGAACTACAATGAGCAGTTCTTC
CANGDRNYNEQFF
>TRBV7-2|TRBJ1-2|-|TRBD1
TGTGCCAGCAGCAGAGTCTGGACAGGGAGTAATGGCTACACCTTC
CASSRVWTGSNGYTF
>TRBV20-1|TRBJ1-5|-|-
TGCAGTGCAGTGCCAAATAGCAATCAGCCCCAGCATTTT
CSAVPNSNQPQHF
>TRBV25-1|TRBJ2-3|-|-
TGTGCCAGCAGTGGGGCAACTTATAGCACAGATACGCAGTATTTT
CASSGATYSTDTQYF
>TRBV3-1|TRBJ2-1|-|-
TGTGCCAGCAGCCAAGATTGGAGTGAGCAGTTCTTC
CASSQDWSEQFF
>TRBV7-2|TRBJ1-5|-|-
TGTGCCAGCAGCAGGGCTAGTCAGCCCCAGCATTTT
CASSRASQPQHF
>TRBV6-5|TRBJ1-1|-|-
TGTGCCAGCAGCTTAAGGGACCCGAACACTGAAGCTTTCTTT
CASSLRDPNTEAFF
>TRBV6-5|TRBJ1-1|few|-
TGTGCCAGCAGTATAAAGACAGGGAACACTGAAGCTTTCTTT
CASSIKTGNTEAFF
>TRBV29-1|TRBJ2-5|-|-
TGCAGCGTAGATTACCTGGAGACCCAGTACTTC
CSVDYLETQYF
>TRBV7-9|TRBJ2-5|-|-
TGTGCCAGCAGCTTAGGGGCCGCCTCAGGGACCCAGTACTTC
CASSLGAASGTQYF
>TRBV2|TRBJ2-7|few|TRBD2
TGTGCCAGCAGGGGCTTACTAGCGGGAAACTCCTACGAGCAGTACTTC
CASRGLLAGNSYEQYF
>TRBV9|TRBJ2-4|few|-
TGTGCCAGCAGCGTGGAACTAAGGACGGATGCCAAAAACATTCAGTACTTC
CASSVELRTDAKNIQYF
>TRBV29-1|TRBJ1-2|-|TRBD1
TGCAGCGTTGAAGATTCTGTCAGGGGGGTTGGCTACACCTTC
CSVEDSVRGVGYTF
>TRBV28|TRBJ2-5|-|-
TGTGCCAGCAGTCCCTTGTTTTCCGGAGGCGGAGAGACCCAGTACTTC
CASSPLFSGGGETQYF